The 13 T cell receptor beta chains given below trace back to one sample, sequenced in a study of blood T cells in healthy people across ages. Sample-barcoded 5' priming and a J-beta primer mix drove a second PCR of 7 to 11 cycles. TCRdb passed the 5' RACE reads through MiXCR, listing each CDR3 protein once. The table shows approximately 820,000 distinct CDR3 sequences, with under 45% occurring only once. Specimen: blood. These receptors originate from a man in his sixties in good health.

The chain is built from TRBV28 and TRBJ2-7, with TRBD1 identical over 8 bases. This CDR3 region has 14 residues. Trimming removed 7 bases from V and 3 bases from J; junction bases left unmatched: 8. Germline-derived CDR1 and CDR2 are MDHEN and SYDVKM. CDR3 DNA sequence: TGTGCCAGCACCCCCCAGGACAGGGACTACGAGCAGTACTTC. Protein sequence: CASTPQDRDYEQYF.

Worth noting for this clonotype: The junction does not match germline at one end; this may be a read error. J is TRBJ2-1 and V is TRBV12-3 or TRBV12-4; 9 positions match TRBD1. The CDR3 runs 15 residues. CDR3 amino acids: CASSLWGQGYTEQFF. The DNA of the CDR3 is TGTGCCAGCAGTTTATGGGGACAGGGATACACTGAGCAGTTCTTC.

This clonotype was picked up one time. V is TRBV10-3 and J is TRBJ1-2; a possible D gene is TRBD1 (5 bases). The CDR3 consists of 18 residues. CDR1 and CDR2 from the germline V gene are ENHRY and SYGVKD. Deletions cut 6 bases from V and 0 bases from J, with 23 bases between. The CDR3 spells CAIRGDRPEGPSNYGYTF. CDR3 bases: TGTGCCATCAGGGGGGACCGGCCAGAAGGCCCCTCTAACTATGGCTACACCTTC.

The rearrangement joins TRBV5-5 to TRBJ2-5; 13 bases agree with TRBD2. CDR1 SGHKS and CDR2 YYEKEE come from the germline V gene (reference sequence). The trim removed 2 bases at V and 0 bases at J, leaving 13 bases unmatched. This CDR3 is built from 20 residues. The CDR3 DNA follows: TGTGCCAGCAGCTTATTCCCCTCGGGACTAGCGGGGATGTACCAAGAGACCCAGTACTTC. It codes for CASSLFPSGLAGMYQETQYF.

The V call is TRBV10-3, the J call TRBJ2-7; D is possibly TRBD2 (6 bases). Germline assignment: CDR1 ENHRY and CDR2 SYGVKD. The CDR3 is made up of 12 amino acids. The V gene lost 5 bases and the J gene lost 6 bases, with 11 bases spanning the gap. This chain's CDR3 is CAISPGGAEQYF. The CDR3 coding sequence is TGTGCCATCAGTCCCGGGGGAGCCGAGCAGTACTTC.

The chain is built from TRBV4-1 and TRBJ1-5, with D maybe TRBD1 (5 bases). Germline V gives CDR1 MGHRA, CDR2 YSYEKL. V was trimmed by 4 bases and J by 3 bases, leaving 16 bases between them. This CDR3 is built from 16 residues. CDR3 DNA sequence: TGCGCCAGCAGCCCGATACCGGGACCGATCAATCAGCCCCAGCATTTT. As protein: CASSPIPGPINQPQHF.

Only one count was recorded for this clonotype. The CDR3 DNA sequence: TGTGCCAGCAGCTCTCCGATGGGGGGCACTCAATACGAGCAGTACTTC. Translation: CASSSPMGGTQYEQYF. V and J are TRBV7-2 and TRBJ2-4; D possibly matches TRBD1 or TRBD2 (6 bases each). The DNA end favors TRBJ2-7, so the J call may be wrong. The CDR3 has 16 amino acids. The germline V gene encodes CDR1 SGHTA and CDR2 FQGNSA.

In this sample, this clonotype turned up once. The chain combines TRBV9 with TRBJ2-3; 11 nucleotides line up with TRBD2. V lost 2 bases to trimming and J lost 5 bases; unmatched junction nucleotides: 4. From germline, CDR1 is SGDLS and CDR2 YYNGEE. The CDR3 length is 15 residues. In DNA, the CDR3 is TGTGCCAGCAGCGTCCTAGGGACTAGCGGAGATACGCAGTATTTT. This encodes CASSVLGTSGDTQYF. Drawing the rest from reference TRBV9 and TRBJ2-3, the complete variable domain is DSGVTQTPKHLITATGQRVTLRCSPRSGDLSVYWYQQSLDQGLQFLIQYYNGEERAKGNILERFSAQQFPDLHSELNLSSLELGDSALYFCASSVLGTSGDTQYFGPGTRLTVL.

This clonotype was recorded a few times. The CDR3 sequence is CASSFSGVNEQFF. As DNA, the CDR3 is TGTGCCAGCAGCTTTTCAGGGGTCAATGAGCAGTTCTTC. The chain combines TRBV7-9 with TRBJ2-1; tentatively, D is TRBD1 (6 bases). There are 13 residues in the CDR3. V was trimmed by 3 bases and J by 6 bases, leaving 9 bases between them. Per germline, CDR1 SEHNR and CDR2 FQNEAQ (reference sequence).

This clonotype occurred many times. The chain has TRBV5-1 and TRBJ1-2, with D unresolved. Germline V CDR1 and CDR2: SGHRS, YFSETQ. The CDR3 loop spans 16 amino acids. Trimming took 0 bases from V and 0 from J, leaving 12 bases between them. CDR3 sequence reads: CASSLGSGSANYGYTF. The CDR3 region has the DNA TGCGCCAGCAGCTTGGGCAGCGGATCAGCTAACTATGGCTACACCTTC.

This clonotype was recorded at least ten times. The CDR3 nucleotides are TGCAGCGCTCAAAAGGGACAGCCACAAGAGACCCAGTACTTC. Translating gives CSAQKGQPQETQYF. V gene TRBV29-1 combines with J gene TRBJ2-5; 7 bases match TRBD1. The V and J ends lost 7 bases and 2 bases, in that order; junction bases with no gene match: 10. The germline CDR1 and CDR2 sequences are SQVTM and ANQGSEA. CDR3 length: 14 residues.

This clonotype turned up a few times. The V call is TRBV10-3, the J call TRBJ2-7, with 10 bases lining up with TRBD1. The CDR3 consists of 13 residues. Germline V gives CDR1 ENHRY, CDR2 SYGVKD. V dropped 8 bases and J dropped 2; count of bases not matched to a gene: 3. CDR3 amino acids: CAIGTGVPYEQYF. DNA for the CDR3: TGTGCCATCGGGACAGGGGTTCCCTACGAGCAGTACTTC.

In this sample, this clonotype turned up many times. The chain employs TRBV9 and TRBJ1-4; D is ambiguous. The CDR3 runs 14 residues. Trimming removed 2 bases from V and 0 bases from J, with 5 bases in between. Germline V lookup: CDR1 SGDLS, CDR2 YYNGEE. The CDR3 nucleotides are TGTGCCAGCAGCGTGACGGCAACTAATGAAAAACTGTTTTTT. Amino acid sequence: CASSVTATNEKLFF. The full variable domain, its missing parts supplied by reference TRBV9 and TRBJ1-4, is DSGVTQTPKHLITATGQRVTLRCSPRSGDLSVYWYQQSLDQGLQFLIQYYNGEERAKGNILERFSAQQFPDLHSELNLSSLELGDSALYFCASSVTATNEKLFFGSGTQLSVL.